This section outlines one TCR beta chain sequence together with its context. Its antigen is unknown. The PCR made use of 60 Vbeta and 13 Jbeta primers. Assay: immunoSEQ multiplex PCR; the TCRdb copy retains only in-frame clones and omits some. This sample's table has 80,000 or so clones. This sample is drawn from a study of cytomegalovirus exposure and HLA in healthy donors. Points from the study as a whole: Usually a TCR sequence was rare, but some public TCRs were found in many donors. An ancestry cluster, one associated with Asian ancestry, reportedly showed fewer N-insertions than the approximately 660-donor mean in a later analysis.

Per the germline V gene, CDR1 is SQVTM and CDR2 is ANQGSEA. The CDR3 is 11 amino acids. The V and J ends lost 6 bases and 13 bases respectively, with 16 bases between them. The sequence was obtained from a woman under 40 in good health and CMV-seronegative. The source material was PBMCs. The chain has TRBV29-1 and TRBJ2-1; D is unresolved. CDR3 sequence reads: CSVQDPGNQFF. The CDR3 DNA reads as TGCAGCGTCCAAGACCCAGGAAACCAGTTCTTC.